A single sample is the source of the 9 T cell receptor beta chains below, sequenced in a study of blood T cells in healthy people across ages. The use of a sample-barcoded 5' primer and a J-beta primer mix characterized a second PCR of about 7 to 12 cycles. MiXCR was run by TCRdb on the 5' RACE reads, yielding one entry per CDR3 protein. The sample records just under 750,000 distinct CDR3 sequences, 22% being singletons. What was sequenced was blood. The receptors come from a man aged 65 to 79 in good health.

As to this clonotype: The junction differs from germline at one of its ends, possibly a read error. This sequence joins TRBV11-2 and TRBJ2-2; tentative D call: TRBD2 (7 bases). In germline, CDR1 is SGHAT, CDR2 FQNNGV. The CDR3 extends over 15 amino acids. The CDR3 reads CANSFRGGNTGELFF. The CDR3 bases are TGTGCCAACAGCTTTAGGGGGGGGAACACCGGGGAGCTGTTTTTT.

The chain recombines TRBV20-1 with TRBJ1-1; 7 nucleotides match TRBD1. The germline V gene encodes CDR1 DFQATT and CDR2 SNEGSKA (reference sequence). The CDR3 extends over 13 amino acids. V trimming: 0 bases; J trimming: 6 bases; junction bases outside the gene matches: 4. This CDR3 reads CSAREPGGSEAFF. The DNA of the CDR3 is TGCAGTGCTAGAGAACCAGGGGGGTCTGAAGCTTTCTTT.

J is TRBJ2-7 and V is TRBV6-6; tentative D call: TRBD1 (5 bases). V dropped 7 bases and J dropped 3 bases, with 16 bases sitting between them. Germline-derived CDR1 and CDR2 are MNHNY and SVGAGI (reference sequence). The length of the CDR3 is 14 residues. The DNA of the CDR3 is TGTGCCAGCACCAAAAATCAGGGTCGCTACGAGCAGTACGTC. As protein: CASTKNQGRYEQYV.

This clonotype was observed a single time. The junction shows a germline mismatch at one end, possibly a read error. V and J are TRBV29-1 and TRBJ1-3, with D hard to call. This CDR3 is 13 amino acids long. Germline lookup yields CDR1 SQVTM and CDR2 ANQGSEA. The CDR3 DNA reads TGCAGCGCTGAAGAGGTCTCTGGAAACACCATATATTTT. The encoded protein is CSAEEVSGNTIYF.

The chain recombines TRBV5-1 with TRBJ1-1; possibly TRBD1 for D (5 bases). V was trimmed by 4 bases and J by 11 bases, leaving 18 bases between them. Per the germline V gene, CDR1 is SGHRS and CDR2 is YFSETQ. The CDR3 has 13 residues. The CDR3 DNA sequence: TGCGCCAGCAGCGGCAAGGGGAAACCCTATGCTTTCTTT. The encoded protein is CASSGKGKPYAFF.

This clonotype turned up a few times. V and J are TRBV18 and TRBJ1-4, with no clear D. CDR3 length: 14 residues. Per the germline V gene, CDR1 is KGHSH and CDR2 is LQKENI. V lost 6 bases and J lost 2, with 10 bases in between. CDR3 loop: CASSRGRTNEKLFF. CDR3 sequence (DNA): TGTGCCAGCTCGCGCGGGCGCACTAATGAAAAACTGTTTTTT.

The CDR3 is CASRTVRGTEAFF. As DNA, the CDR3 is TGTGCCAGCAGAACCGTCAGGGGGACTGAAGCTTTCTTT. J is TRBJ1-1 and V is TRBV12-3 or TRBV12-4, with TRBD1 matching over 7 bases. This CDR3 contains 13 residues. Losses at the gene ends were 6 bases for V and 5 bases for J; bases not matched to a gene: 6.

CDR3 sequence: CASSFRPSNEKLFF. The CDR3 region has the DNA TGTGCCAGCAGCTTCCGCCCTTCTAATGAAAAACTGTTTTTT. The chain is built from TRBV7-2 and TRBJ1-4, with unresolved D. The CDR3 length is 14 residues. Germline loops: CDR1 SGHTA, CDR2 FQGNSA. The V and J ends lost 3 bases and 3 bases respectively, with 8 bases between them.

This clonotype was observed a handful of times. The CDR3 spells CATREGSSHEQFF. The CDR3 DNA reads as TGTGCCACCAGGGAAGGGTCTAGTCATGAGCAGTTCTTC. The rearrangement joins TRBV24-1 to TRBJ2-1; D ambiguous. The CDR3 is 13 amino acids. The V gene lost 7 bases and the J gene lost 8 bases, with 14 bases spanning the gap. Germline values: CDR1 KGHDR, CDR2 SFDVKD.